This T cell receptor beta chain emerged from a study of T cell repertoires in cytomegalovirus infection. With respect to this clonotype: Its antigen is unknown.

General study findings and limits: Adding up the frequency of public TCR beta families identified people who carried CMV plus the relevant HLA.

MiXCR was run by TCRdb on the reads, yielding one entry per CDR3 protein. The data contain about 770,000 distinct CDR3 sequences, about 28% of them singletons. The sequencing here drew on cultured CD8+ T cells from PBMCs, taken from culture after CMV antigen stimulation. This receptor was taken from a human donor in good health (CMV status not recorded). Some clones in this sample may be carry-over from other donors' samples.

The CDR3 loop is CASSLKAGPYEQYF. DNA of the CDR3: TGTGCCAGCAGCTTAAAGGCAGGACCCTACGAGCAGTACTTC. This chain joins TRBV7-6 and TRBJ2-7; D remains unclear. V was cut by 2 bases and J by 2 bases, with 10 bases left in between. The V gene's germline CDR1 is SGHVS and CDR2 FNYEAQ. This CDR3 has 14 amino acids.